This T cell receptor beta chain stems from a study of blood T cell repertoires in COVID-19. Study in general: Acute-phase and convalescent COVID-19 samples originated in the United States, Italy and Spain. Sample material is recorded as cDNA or gDNA derived from T cells, B-cell-depleted T cells, or PBMCs.

Authors' processing steps: Amplification with reference gene primers provided the estimates of nucleated cell counts. Measured with immunoSEQ multiplex PCR; TCRdb has only the in-frame clones, and not every one. From that table come the V and J calls and clone size; the DNA was used to work out D and trimming. The sample has under 250,000 clones, roughly nine tenths seen once; the top ten hold roughly 6%. Sequenced input: peripheral blood. This TCR came from a man between 60 and 75 years old who had recovered from COVID-19.

CDR3 sequence reads: CASSPHSVVNTEAFF. The CDR3 coding sequence is TGTGCCAGCAGCCCCCACTCGGTAGTGAACACTGAAGCTTTCTTT. The rearrangement joins TRBV7-9 to TRBJ1-1; the D is unclear. The CDR3 contains 15 residues. V gave up 5 bases and J gave up 0 bases, with 13 bases separating them. CDR1 and CDR2 (germline): SEHNR, FQNEAQ (reference sequence).